Listed below are T cell receptor beta chains from one sample, sequenced in a study of Ad26.COV2.S vaccination and SARS-CoV-2 variants. TCRdb keeps only in-frame clones here, not all; method: immunoSEQ multiplex PCR. Of around 300,000 clones listed, roughly 90% are singletons. The source material was peripheral blood, sampled in a trial of Ad26.COV2.S vaccine versus placebo. These receptors came from a person aged 18-60 years who received the Ad26.COV2.S COVID-19 vaccine or a placebo. Each CDR3 is given with its conserved first and last residue. The order of the fields is CDR3 length, D gene, clone size, V gene, J gene, CDR3 protein, CDR3 DNA. The D gene is left open where the match is weak. Clone size is stated in some rows and not others, as once, few, many or a class when expanded.

>18|.|.|TRBV3-1/TRBV3-2|TRBJ1-1
CASSQEEARDTRNTEAFF
TGTGCCAGCAGCCAAGAGGAGGCGCGGGACACACGGAACACTGAAGCTTTCTTT
>17|.|.|TRBV7-2|TRBJ1-4
CASSLRGAWGLGEKLFF
TGTGCCAGCAGCTTAAGGGGGGCGTGGGGATTGGGTGAAAAACTGTTTTTT
>13|.|.|TRBV28|TRBJ1-1
CASSSHGRTEAFF
TGTGCCAGCAGTTCACATGGAAGGACTGAAGCTTTCTTT
>13|.|.|TRBV7-3|TRBJ2-7
CASSLGAGNEQYF
TGTGCCAGCAGCTTAGGGGCAGGGAACGAGCAGTACTTC
>13|.|.|TRBV7-2|TRBJ1-2
CASSSGGWGGYTF
TGTGCCAGCAGTTCCGGTGGGTGGGGTGGCTACACCTTC
>16|.|.|TRBV19|TRBJ2-2
CASSLLNSRTTGELFF
TGTGCCAGTAGCTTACTCAACTCCCGAACCACCGGGGAGCTGTTTTTT
>15|TRBD1|.|TRBV4-2|TRBJ1-5
CASSQDLQGNQPQHF
TGTGCCAGCAGCCAAGATTTACAGGGGAATCAGCCCCAGCATTTT
>14|TRBD1|.|TRBV4-3|TRBJ1-5
CASSHEGQYQPQHF
TGCGCCAGCAGCCATGAGGGACAGTATCAGCCCCAGCATTTT
>14|TRBD1|.|TRBV28|TRBJ2-7
CASLRGPSSYEQYF
TGTGCCAGTCTCAGGGGGCCCAGCTCCTACGAGCAGTACTTC
>15|TRBD1|.|TRBV6-5|TRBJ1-1
CASSSAGTANTEAFF
TGTGCCAGCAGTTCCGCGGGGACAGCAAACACTGAAGCTTTCTTT
>16|.|few|TRBV6-2/TRBV6-3|TRBJ1-3
CASSNPLGYSGNTIYF
TGTGCCAGCAGTAACCCCCTTGGCTACTCTGGAAACACCATATATTTT
>14|.|.|TRBV11-2|TRBJ2-7
CASSLQGIGDEQYF
TGTGCCAGCAGCTTACAAGGGATTGGGGACGAGCAGTACTTC
>15|TRBD2|.|TRBV7-2|TRBJ2-7
CASSLEGLAVYEQYF
TGTGCCAGCAGCTTAGAAGGACTAGCGGTATACGAGCAGTACTTC
>14|TRBD1|once|TRBV9|TRBJ2-7
CASSPESFGQGQYF
TGTGCCAGCAGCCCGGAATCTTTTGGACAGGGGCAGTACTTC
>15|.|.|TRBV7-9|TRBJ2-2
CASSVGQTNTGELFF
TGTGCCAGCAGTGTGGGGCAGACGAACACCGGGGAGCTGTTTTTT
>15|.|.|TRBV6-5|TRBJ1-6
CASSYGDVLNSPLHF
TGTGCCAGCAGTTACGGGGATGTACTCAATTCACCCCTCCACTTT
>14|.|.|TRBV5-5|TRBJ1-5
CASSLQGREQPQHF
TGTGCCAGCAGCTTGCAGGGGCGCGAACAGCCCCAGCATTTT
>14|.|.|TRBV7-3|TRBJ1-6
CASSSNGGGSPLHF
TGTGCCAGCAGCTCTAACGGAGGAGGCTCACCCCTCCACTTT
>17|TRBD2|.|TRBV2|TRBJ2-1
CASPAGTSGREYNEQFF
TGTGCCAGCCCAGCCGGGACTAGCGGGAGGGAGTACAATGAGCAGTTCTTC
>15|TRBD2|.|TRBV6-4|TRBJ2-1
CASSDRVAGGHEQFF
TGTGCCAGCAGTGACCGGGTAGCGGGAGGTCATGAGCAGTTCTTC
>15|TRBD2|.|TRBV19|TRBJ2-5
CASSTARGGQETQYF
TGTGCCAGTAGCACGGCCCGGGGAGGGCAAGAGACCCAGTACTTC
>15|.|few|TRBV11-2|TRBJ1-6
CASSSPGDYNSPLHF
TGTGCCAGCAGCTCCCCGGGGGACTATAATTCACCCCTCCACTTT
>16|TRBD2|.|TRBV4-3|TRBJ2-1
CASSQGQRGAYNEQFF
TGCGCCAGCAGCCAAGGACAGCGGGGAGCCTACAATGAGCAGTTCTTC
>14|TRBD1|.|TRBV6-4|TRBJ2-3
CASPGTEGSDTQYF
TGTGCCAGCCCCGGGACAGAGGGGTCAGATACGCAGTATTTT
>14|.|.|TRBV7-8|TRBJ1-5
CASSTQGGNQPQHF
TGTGCCAGCAGCACCCAAGGCGGGAATCAGCCCCAGCATTTT
>20|TRBD1|few|TRBV4-3|TRBJ2-6
CASSASFAGTGSSGANVLTF
TGCGCCAGCAGCGCGTCCTTCGCCGGGACAGGGAGCTCTGGGGCCAACGTCCTGACTTTC
>14|.|.|TRBV25-1|TRBJ1-1
CASSPPWQNTEAFF
TGTGCCAGCAGTCCCCCCTGGCAGAACACTGAAGCTTTCTTT
>16|TRBD1|.|TRBV4-1|TRBJ1-4
CASSQNQGRGLEKLFF
TGCGCCAGCAGCCAAAACCAGGGCAGGGGGCTTGAAAAACTGTTTTTT
>13|.|.|TRBV6-2/TRBV6-3|TRBJ1-5
CASSYSSFQPQHF
TGTGCCAGCAGTTACTCGTCATTTCAGCCCCAGCATTTT
>15|.|.|TRBV7-6|TRBJ2-1
CASSLDRSSYNEQFF
TGTGCCAGCAGCTTAGATAGAAGCTCCTACAATGAGCAGTTCTTC
>19|.|.|TRBV11-2|TRBJ2-1
CASSLSWGTTINSYNEQFF
TGTGCCAGCAGCTTATCTTGGGGGACGACAATCAACTCCTACAATGAGCAGTTCTTC
>14|.|.|TRBV4-1|TRBJ2-2
CASSQGENTGELFF
TGCGCCAGCAGCCAGGGGGAGAACACCGGGGAGCTGTTTTTT
>15|.|.|TRBV5-6|TRBJ1-4
CASSLGQGTGEKLFF
TGTGCCAGCAGCTTGGGGCAGGGTACGGGTGAAAAACTGTTTTTT
>15|TRBD1|.|TRBV5-1|TRBJ2-2
CASSKGQGISGELFF
TGCGCCAGCAGCAAGGGACAGGGGATCAGCGGGGAGCTGTTTTTT
>15|TRBD1|.|TRBV28|TRBJ1-5
CASSSLDRGNQPQHF
TGTGCCAGCAGTTCCCTGGACAGGGGGAATCAGCCCCAGCATTTT